The 31 T cell receptor beta chains below all came from one sample that was sequenced in a study of response to subunit inactivated influenza vaccine. MiXCR, applied by TCRdb to the RT-PCR reads, yields one record per CDR3 protein. The table records a few hundred thousand distinct CDR3 sequences, 12% of them present only once. The source material was non-naive T cells sorted from PBMCs, sampled 14 to 15 days before vaccination. The receptors here all came from a man aged 50 or older who received an inactivated influenza vaccine.

This chain joins TRBV20-1 and TRBJ1-5; D unresolved. The V gene lost 0 bases and the J gene lost 1 base, with 10 bases spanning the gap. CDR1 is DFQATT, CDR2 SNEGSKA, per germline (reference sequence). The CDR3 totals 15 residues. Here the CDR3 reads CSAREILGSNQPQHF. The CDR3 DNA is TGCAGTGCTAGAGAGATTCTGGGGAGCAATCAGCCCCAGCATTTT.

This clonotype was counted many times. This chain joins TRBV2 and TRBJ2-5; D is undetermined. The ends were cut back, 1 base at V and 4 bases at J, with 7 bases in the middle. CDR3 size: 13 residues. Germline CDR1 SNHLY, CDR2 FYNNEI. The CDR3 is CASSEERRETQYF. For the CDR3, the DNA is TGTGCCAGCAGTGAAGAGAGGAGAGAGACCCAGTACTTC.

This clonotype was found a few times. V and J are TRBV9 and TRBJ2-3; D is undetermined. The germline V and J ends were trimmed by 7 bases and 2 bases, with 14 bases remaining between them. CDR1 and CDR2 (germline): SGDLS, YYNGEE. The CDR3 consists of 14 residues. The CDR3 is CASSIASNTDTQYF. The CDR3, as DNA: TGTGCCAGCTCAATAGCATCCAACACAGATACGCAGTATTTT.

The table lists this clonotype with a few counts. The chain recombines TRBV24-1 with TRBJ1-2; D call uncertain. This CDR3 contains 11 residues. CDR1 is KGHDR, CDR2 SFDVKD, per germline. Trimming shortened V by 7 bases and J by 7 bases, and 9 bases separated the two germline ends. CDR3 in amino acids: CATSDQAGYTF. The CDR3 coding sequence is TGTGCCACCAGCGACCAGGCTGGCTACACCTTC.

CDR3 region: CASSRRTGGGEQFF. The CDR3 DNA sequence: TGTGCCAGCAGTAGGAGGACAGGGGGGGGTGAGCAGTTCTTC. The V call is TRBV2, the J call TRBJ2-1; 10 positions match TRBD1. The CDR3 is 14 amino acids. Germline V lookup: CDR1 SNHLY, CDR2 FYNNEI. The J segment lost 9 bases and the V segment lost 5 bases, leaving 7 bases of the junction unmatched.

The chain links TRBV7-2 to TRBJ1-5; D is uncertain. The germline V gene has CDR1 SGHTA and CDR2 FQGNSA. This CDR3 region has 15 residues. Between the trimmed V and J ends, which lost 5 bases and 2 bases, there was a span of 13 bases. The CDR3, as DNA: TGTGCCAGCAGCATGGGCGGCGGGCGCAATCAGCCCCAGCATTTT. Translation: CASSMGGGRNQPQHF.

This clonotype was detected only a few times. CDR3 DNA sequence: TGCAGTGCTAGAGAATTGCAGGCCTCCTATAATTCACCCCTCCACTTT. Amino acids: CSARELQASYNSPLHF. The V and J genes are TRBV20-1 and TRBJ1-6; D gene uncertain. There are 16 residues in the CDR3. CDR1 is DFQATT, CDR2 SNEGSKA, per germline (reference sequence). Trimming removed 0 bases from V and 0 bases from J, with 9 bases in between.

The rearrangement joins TRBV29-1 to TRBJ2-3; no definite D call. The V end lost 6 bases, the J end lost 4 bases, and 14 bases lay between the germline ends. The CDR3 length is 13 residues. In germline, CDR1 is SQVTM, CDR2 ANQGSEA. The CDR3 loop is CSVWASLSDTQYF. The CDR3 DNA sequence: TGCAGCGTGTGGGCTAGTTTGTCAGATACGCAGTATTTT.

This clonotype was seen repeatedly, ten times or more. The chain links TRBV10-3 to TRBJ2-1; 7 bases line up with TRBD2. CDR1 and CDR2 from the germline V gene are ENHRY and SYGVKD. This CDR3 is 13 amino acids long. V dropped 10 bases and J dropped 9; count of bases not matched to a gene: 12. The CDR3 spells CATSYVREAEQFF. The CDR3 coding sequence is TGTGCCACCTCCTACGTTCGGGAGGCTGAGCAGTTCTTC.

This chain connects TRBV24-1 to TRBJ2-3, with a tentative D call TRBD2 (7 bases). V gave up 4 bases and J gave up 5 bases, with 15 bases separating them. The CDR3 sequence is 15 residues long. Germline CDR1 is KGHDR and CDR2 is SFDVKD. For the CDR3, the DNA is TGTGCCACCAGTGAGGGGGGGGGGGCCAAAGATACGCAGTATTTT. Amino acids: CATSEGGGAKDTQYF.

The rearrangement uses TRBV4-3 and TRBJ2-1; no firm D call. Germline loops: CDR1 LGHNA, CDR2 YSLEER. Trimming took off 1 base at V and 5 bases at J, with 6 bases between the two ends. The CDR3 length is 13 residues. The CDR3 DNA follows: TGCGCCAGCAGCCAAGGACCCAACAATGAGCAGTTCTTC. Its protein product is CASSQGPNNEQFF.

Notes on this clonotype: The junction departs from the called germline gene at one end, perhaps through a read error. The rearrangement uses TRBV2 and TRBJ2-7; the match to TRBD1 covers 8 bases. The CDR3 loop spans 16 amino acids. CDR1 and CDR2 (germline): SNHLY, FYNNEI. CDR3 amino acids: CASSEGWTGNNNEQYF. CDR3 nucleotides: TGTGCCAGCAGCGAAGGTTGGACAGGGAACAACAACGAGCAGTACTTC.

This clonotype showed up just a few times. This chain links TRBV4-3 with TRBJ2-5; TRBD2 matches at 7 bases. CDR3 length: 15 amino acids. CDR1 is LGHNA and CDR2 is YSLEER in the germline V gene. J gave up 2 bases and V 0 bases, and 3 bases lay outside the gene matches. This CDR3 is CASSQDFGGQETQYF. Written as DNA, the CDR3 is TGCGCCAGCAGCCAAGATTTCGGGGGGCAAGAGACCCAGTACTTC.

In its sample, this clonotype was seen many times. This chain connects TRBV4-1 to TRBJ2-2; 8 bases map to TRBD1. The CDR3 consists of 16 residues. Germline trimming cut 4 bases from V and 3 bases from J; bases unmatched to any gene: 7. Germline CDR1 MGHRA, CDR2 YSYEKL. The CDR3 here is CASSLGQGAYTGELFF. The CDR3 DNA is TGCGCCAGCAGCCTCGGACAGGGCGCGTACACCGGGGAGCTGTTTTTT.

This clonotype was found a few times. The CDR3 loop is CATSRVGGYTEAFF. The CDR3 coding sequence is TGTGCCACCAGCAGAGTTGGGGGTTACACTGAAGCTTTCTTT. The rearrangement joins TRBV15 to TRBJ1-1; a possible D gene is TRBD1 (5 bases). The germline V gene encodes CDR1 LNHNV and CDR2 YYDKDF (reference sequence). Deletions cut 1 base from V and 3 bases from J, with 9 bases between. This CDR3 contains 14 residues. Supplemented by reference TRBV15 and TRBJ1-1, the full variable domain reads DAMVIQNPRYQVTQFGKPVTLSCSQTLNHNVMYWYQQKSSQAPKLLFHYYDKDFNNEADTPDNFQSRRPNTSFCFLDIRSPGLGDTAMYLCATSRVGGYTEAFFGQGTRLTVV.

The table lists this clonotype with a few counts. This chain links TRBV6-4 with TRBJ2-1; perhaps TRBD2 as D (7 bases). Deletions cut 6 bases from V and 10 bases from J, with 25 bases between. This CDR3 comprises 16 residues. Per the germline V gene, CDR1 is MRHNA and CDR2 is SNTAGT. DNA for the CDR3: TGTGCCAGCAGCCCGTCCGTCAGGGGCGGGAGCGGGGAGCAGTTCTTC. Its translation: CASSPSVRGGSGEQFF.

In this sample, this clonotype turned up a few times. The chain links TRBV11-2 to TRBJ2-1; unclear D gene. The V gene's germline CDR1 is SGHAT and CDR2 FQNNGV. V was shortened by 0 bases and J by 0 bases, with 6 bases between the two germline ends. This CDR3 has 15 residues. The CDR3 is CASSLDWISYNEQFF. The CDR3 DNA is TGTGCCAGCAGCTTAGATTGGATCTCCTACAATGAGCAGTTCTTC.

This clonotype came up many times. The chain combines TRBV7-9 with TRBJ2-2; tentatively, D is TRBD2 (5 bases). Germline CDR1 and CDR2: SEHNR and FQNEAQ (reference sequence). The CDR3 spans 16 residues. Trimming removed 0 bases at V and 7 bases at J, with 15 bases between. CDR3 nucleotides: TGTGCCAGCAGCTTAGCCCGTACTAGTAAGGACGGGGAGCTGTTTTTT. This sequence encodes CASSLARTSKDGELFF.

This rearrangement joins TRBV20-1 to TRBJ2-7; TRBD2 might be the D (5 bases). Germline CDR1 and CDR2: DFQATT and SNEGSKA (reference sequence). The CDR3 is 13 amino acids. Between the trimmed V and J ends, which lost 6 bases and 8 bases, there was a span of 20 bases. The CDR3 sequence is CSAPGDLSGKQYF. The CDR3 region has the DNA TGCAGTGCCCCGGGCGACCTGAGCGGCAAGCAGTACTTC.

This sequence joins TRBV25-1 and TRBJ2-7; TRBD2 matches 7 bases. The J segment lost 3 bases and the V segment lost 3 bases, leaving 5 bases of the junction unmatched. Germline-derived CDR1 and CDR2 are MGHDK and SYGVNS. This CDR3 region has 14 residues. The CDR3 protein is CASSEAGEIYEQYF. For the CDR3, the DNA is TGTGCCAGCAGTGAGGCGGGAGAGATCTACGAGCAGTACTTC.

The rearrangement uses TRBV11-2 and TRBJ2-7; 10 positions match TRBD2. Looked up from germline, CDR1 is SGHAT and CDR2 is FQNNGV. V lost 3 bases, J lost 3 bases, and 8 bases stayed unmatched. The CDR3 extends over 16 amino acids. CDR3 sequence: CASSLSLLAGFYEQYF. CDR3 DNA: TGTGCCAGCAGCTTGTCGTTACTAGCGGGATTCTACGAGCAGTACTTC. Looking up the rest from reference TRBV11-2 and TRBJ2-7 gives the full variable domain: EAGVAQSPRYKIIEKRQSVAFWCNPISGHATLYWYQQILGQGPKLLIQFQNNGVVDDSQLPKDRFSAERLKGVDSTLKIQPAKLEDSAVYLCASSLSLLAGFYEQYFGPGTRLTVT.

In this sample, this clonotype turned up many times. V usage is TRBV4-1 and J usage is TRBJ2-2; 9 bases match TRBD1. This CDR3 contains 18 residues. Germline lookup yields CDR1 MGHRA and CDR2 YSYEKL. V was pared by 1 base and J by 5 bases, with 11 bases of the junction left unmatched. In DNA, the CDR3 is TGCGCCAGCAGCCAAGGGATAGGGAGGACAGGGGCGACCGGGGAGCTGTTTTTT. Protein sequence: CASSQGIGRTGATGELFF.

The CDR3: CASRGAGSNEQFF. In nucleotides, the CDR3 is TGTGCCAGCAGGGGGGCAGGGAGCAATGAGCAGTTCTTC. The gene calls are TRBV4-2 and TRBJ2-1; maybe TRBD1 (6 bases). The germline gives CDR1 LGHNA, CDR2 YNFKEQ. V shed 6 bases and J shed 6 bases, with 12 bases lying between them. CDR3 length equals 13 residues.

This clonotype was seen many times. The rearrangement uses TRBV4-3 and TRBJ2-3, with 16 bases lining up with TRBD2. CDR3 length: 17 residues. The trim removed 4 bases at V and 5 bases at J, leaving 6 bases unmatched. Germline loops: CDR1 LGHNA, CDR2 YSLEER. CDR3 amino acids: CASSPGLAGGPGDTQYF. CDR3 bases: TGCGCCAGCAGCCCGGGACTAGCGGGGGGGCCCGGAGATACGCAGTATTTT.

The gene calls are TRBV10-3 and TRBJ2-7, with D possibly being TRBD1 (6 bases). Germline CDR1 reads ENHRY; CDR2 reads SYGVKD. V lost 4 bases and J 2 bases, leaving 15 bases between the germline ends. The length of the CDR3 is 15 residues. CDR3: CAISGGQGVAYEQYF. CDR3 coding DNA: TGTGCCATCAGTGGGGGGCAGGGAGTTGCCTACGAGCAGTACTTC.

This clonotype has just a few counts. V and J are TRBV15 and TRBJ1-2; perhaps TRBD1 as D (6 bases). Trimming removed 0 bases from V and 6 bases from J, with 14 bases in between. The CDR3 contains 15 residues. The germline V gene encodes CDR1 LNHNV and CDR2 YYDKDF (reference sequence). CDR3 residues: CATSRDYRELHGYTF. CDR3 DNA sequence: TGTGCCACCAGCAGAGACTACAGGGAGCTGCATGGCTACACCTTC.

This rearrangement joins TRBV18 to TRBJ2-2, with D maybe TRBD1 (5 bases). Trimming shortened V by 6 bases and J by 2 bases, and 13 bases separated the two germline ends. The CDR3 is 15 residues long. Germline assignment: CDR1 KGHSH and CDR2 LQKENI. This chain's CDR3 is CASSPTTDNTGELFF. CDR3 sequence (DNA): TGTGCCAGCTCGCCTACGACAGACAACACCGGGGAGCTGTTTTTT. Variable domain in full (rest from reference TRBV18 and TRBJ2-2): NAGVMQNPRHLVRRRGQEARLRCSPMKGHSHVYWYRQLPEEGLKFMVYLQKENIIDESGMPKERFSAEFPKEGPSILRIQQVVRGDSAAYFCASSPTTDNTGELFFGEGSRLTVL.

This clonotype was recorded many times. The rearrangement joins TRBV15 to TRBJ1-5, with D uncertain. The CDR3 spans 15 residues. Germline CDR1 and CDR2: LNHNV and YYDKDF (reference sequence). V shed 1 base and J shed 0 bases, with 7 bases lying between them. Here the CDR3 reads CATSRGAVSNQPQHF. The CDR3 coding sequence is TGTGCCACCAGCAGAGGGGCGGTTAGCAATCAGCCCCAGCATTTT.

The chain carries TRBV27 and TRBJ2-1, with D unclear. The V end lost 1 base, the J end lost 5 bases, and 9 bases lay between the germline ends. The germline V gene encodes CDR1 MNHEY and CDR2 SMNVEV (reference sequence). The CDR3 runs to 14 residues. DNA for the CDR3: TGTGCCAGCAGTTTATACGGACCCAACAATGAGCAGTTCTTC. It encodes CASSLYGPNNEQFF.

This clonotype occurred many times. One end of the junction is discordant with germline, which a read error may explain. The V gene is TRBV12-3 or TRBV12-4, the J gene TRBJ2-2, with 8 bases identical to TRBD2. This CDR3 is built from 15 residues. In DNA form, the CDR3 reads TGCGCCAGCAGCTTAAGCGGGAGGAACACCGGGGAGCTGTTTTTT. Encoded protein: CASSLSGRNTGELFF.

This clonotype was picked up a small number of times. This chain joins TRBV2 and TRBJ2-1; the D gene is possibly TRBD1 (6 bases). The V end lost 5 bases, the J end lost 5 bases, and 10 bases lay between the germline ends. The germline V gene encodes CDR1 SNHLY and CDR2 FYNNEI. The CDR3 length is 13 residues. The CDR3 spells CASSQRQDNEQFF. CDR3 in DNA: TGTGCCAGCAGTCAACGACAGGACAATGAGCAGTTCTTC.